The rows below give T cell receptor beta chains drawn from one sample of a study of cytomegalovirus exposure and HLA in healthy donors. The protocol was immunoSEQ multiplex PCR, while the TCRdb copy is restricted to in-frame clones and leaves out a portion. The top ten hold around 4.9% of the sample, which has some 93,000 clones, roughly 9.4% seen once. The sequenced material came from PBMCs. Source of these receptors: a man over 45 in good health and CMV-seropositive. Each CDR3 is given with its conserved first and last residue. Fields, in order: D gene, J gene, clone size, V gene, CDR3 DNA, CDR3 protein. A D gene is named only where the DNA matches it firmly. The size field is filled for only some rows; it gives once, few, many or a size class.

d_call: TRBD1; j_call: TRBJ2-2; clone_size: few; v_call: TRBV5-1; cdr3_nt: TGCGCCAGCAGTTATGGACAGGGAAGGGCCGGGGAGCTGTTTTTT; cdr3_aa: CASSYGQGRAGELFF
d_call: TRBD1; j_call: TRBJ2-7; clone_size: NA; v_call: TRBV28; cdr3_nt: TGTGCCAGCATTCCGGGACAGGGGCGTCTAGGGTCCTACGAGCAGTACTTC; cdr3_aa: CASIPGQGRLGSYEQYF
d_call: NA; j_call: TRBJ2-7; clone_size: NA; v_call: TRBV28; cdr3_nt: TGTGCCAGCAGTTTATTAGGGGTCGAGCAGTACTTC; cdr3_aa: CASSLLGVEQYF
d_call: NA; j_call: TRBJ2-1; clone_size: NA; v_call: TRBV11-2; cdr3_nt: TGTGCCAGCAGCTTAGATTGGGAACAGGGCTACAATGAGCAGTTCTTC; cdr3_aa: CASSLDWEQGYNEQFF
d_call: TRBD1; j_call: TRBJ2-2; clone_size: NA; v_call: TRBV6-5; cdr3_nt: TGTGCCAGCAGTTACTCGAAGACAGGGGGGACCGGGGAGCTGTTTTTT; cdr3_aa: CASSYSKTGGTGELFF
d_call: NA; j_call: TRBJ1-6; clone_size: NA; v_call: TRBV4-2; cdr3_nt: TGTGCCAGCAGCCCGATTCGGAGGGATTCACCCCTCCACTTT; cdr3_aa: CASSPIRRDSPLHF
d_call: TRBD1; j_call: TRBJ2-1; clone_size: NA; v_call: TRBV10-2; cdr3_nt: TGCGCCAGCATCCCCCCCGACAGGGGCAATGAGCAGTTCTTC; cdr3_aa: CASIPPDRGNEQFF
d_call: NA; j_call: TRBJ2-7; clone_size: NA; v_call: TRBV7-3; cdr3_nt: TGTGCCAGCAGCCCGGGGGGCAGTTCTTACGAGCAGTACTTC; cdr3_aa: CASSPGGSSYEQYF
d_call: TRBD2; j_call: TRBJ2-7; clone_size: few; v_call: TRBV10-3; cdr3_nt: TGTGCCATCAGTGACGCCGGGACTAGCGGCTACGAGCAGTACTTC; cdr3_aa: CAISDAGTSGYEQYF
d_call: NA; j_call: TRBJ1-4; clone_size: NA; v_call: TRBV27; cdr3_nt: TGTGCCAGCAGTTTGGGCGCCGTGCCGGGAGGAAAACTGTTTTTT; cdr3_aa: CASSLGAVPGGKLFF
d_call: TRBD1; j_call: TRBJ1-1; clone_size: few; v_call: TRBV30; cdr3_nt: TGTGCCTGGCTTAGAGGCAGGGGGCCCGACGGAGCTTTCTTT; cdr3_aa: CAWLRGRGPDGAFF
d_call: NA; j_call: TRBJ1-5; clone_size: NA; v_call: TRBV28; cdr3_nt: TGTGCCAGCAGTTTATATGAGGCTCAGCCCCAGCATTTT; cdr3_aa: CASSLYEAQPQHF
d_call: TRBD1; j_call: TRBJ2-5; clone_size: NA; v_call: TRBV5-1; cdr3_nt: TGCGCCAGCAGCTGGGGGACAGGGGAGACCCAGTACTTC; cdr3_aa: CASSWGTGETQYF
d_call: TRBD2; j_call: TRBJ2-5; clone_size: NA; v_call: TRBV2; cdr3_nt: TGTGCCAGCAGTGAGTTCGGACTAGCGGGAACGAGGGAGCAGTACTTC; cdr3_aa: CASSEFGLAGTREQYF
d_call: TRBD2; j_call: TRBJ2-5; clone_size: NA; v_call: TRBV4-3; cdr3_nt: TGCGCCAGCAGCCAGTCGGGACTAGCGGGAGCGGTGCAGTACTTC; cdr3_aa: CASSQSGLAGAVQYF
d_call: NA; j_call: TRBJ2-2; clone_size: few; v_call: TRBV7-2; cdr3_nt: TGTGCCAGCAGCACCCGACAGGCCTCGGGCGGGGAGCTGTTTTTT; cdr3_aa: CASSTRQASGGELFF
d_call: NA; j_call: TRBJ1-4; clone_size: few; v_call: TRBV27; cdr3_nt: TGTGCCAGCAGTAGGGCGGGGACTTATGCAACTAATGAAAAACTGTTTTTT; cdr3_aa: CASSRAGTYATNEKLFF
d_call: NA; j_call: TRBJ2-2; clone_size: few; v_call: TRBV11-3; cdr3_nt: TGTGCCAGCAGCAACCTCCTGACAGGGAACACCGGGGAGCTGTTTTTT; cdr3_aa: CASSNLLTGNTGELFF
d_call: NA; j_call: TRBJ2-7; clone_size: NA; v_call: TRBV13; cdr3_nt: TGTGCCAGCAGCTTAGGAGCTCAAGTCGACGAGCAGTACTTC; cdr3_aa: CASSLGAQVDEQYF
d_call: TRBD2; j_call: TRBJ2-1; clone_size: few; v_call: TRBV9; cdr3_nt: TGTGCCAGCAGCGTAGCGGGAGGGGACTACAATGAGCAGTTCTTC; cdr3_aa: CASSVAGGDYNEQFF
d_call: NA; j_call: TRBJ2-1; clone_size: NA; v_call: TRBV9; cdr3_nt: TGTGCCAGCAGCGGTCCGACTAGGCCCTCCAATGAGCAGTTCTTC; cdr3_aa: CASSGPTRPSNEQFF
d_call: NA; j_call: TRBJ1-2; clone_size: NA; v_call: TRBV5-4; cdr3_nt: TGTGCCAGCAGCTCGTTGACAGGATCTATCGATGGCTACACCTTC; cdr3_aa: CASSSLTGSIDGYTF
d_call: TRBD1; j_call: TRBJ1-4; clone_size: few; v_call: TRBV2; cdr3_nt: TGTGCCAGCGTGGACAGGGACCCTAATGAAAAACTGTTTTTT; cdr3_aa: CASVDRDPNEKLFF
d_call: NA; j_call: TRBJ2-2; clone_size: few; v_call: TRBV7-3; cdr3_nt: TGTGCCAGCAGCGCAACTCCTTTAGGCAGGGCGAGGTGGACCGGGGAGCTGTTTTTT; cdr3_aa: CASSATPLGRARWTGELFF
d_call: TRBD1; j_call: TRBJ2-2; clone_size: few; v_call: TRBV2; cdr3_nt: TGTGCCAGCAGTGAAAGTTTAGGGGACAGGGGGCACACCGGGGAGCTGTTTTTT; cdr3_aa: CASSESLGDRGHTGELFF
d_call: TRBD1; j_call: TRBJ2-7; clone_size: few; v_call: TRBV5-1; cdr3_nt: TGCGCCAGCAGCTTTGACGACAGGGTCCCCGAGCAGTACTTC; cdr3_aa: CASSFDDRVPEQYF
d_call: NA; j_call: TRBJ2-5; clone_size: few; v_call: TRBV20-1; cdr3_nt: TGCAGTGCTGTTGTGAAGCAGGCCCAGTACTTC; cdr3_aa: CSAVVKQAQYF